This T cell receptor (beta chain) was recorded in a study of cytomegalovirus exposure and HLA in healthy donors (dated 2017 in TCRdb). At the level of the whole study: The roughly 700 repertoires of the first cohort and the 95 to 150 validation repertoires were produced on the same platform, according to a later analysis. The study combined high-throughput TCR immunosequencing, statistical association of individual TCRs with disease status, and machine learning to predict cytomegalovirus infection status. Besides the first cohort of 666 subjects, a separate validation cohort made up of 120 or so different subjects was used. The study aimed to test whether cataloging public T cell receptors could reveal signatures of past pathogen exposure.

Points the paper makes about the study in general: The study listed 164 TCR beta chains as associated with cytomegalovirus. In both the original and validation cohorts, the classifier was reported to diagnose cytomegalovirus status with high specificity and sensitivity. A few of the identified cytomegalovirus-associated TCR beta chains were confirmed in vitro to be specific for cytomegalovirus antigens. The authors suggested that the approach could potentially be generalized to other disease states and immunological phenotypes. Most TCR sequences were seen in very few donors, while some public TCRs were found in many individuals. The validation cohort had no HLA typing available for a later analysis, so co-occurrence within that cohort was assessed over all 120 or so repertoires. Of the cluster scores, about 94% were above 0 in a later analysis, which found that TCRs clustered in the first cohort also tended to co-occur in the 130 or so validation repertoires.

Concerning this clone itself: Its antigen target is currently unknown. Per-base qualities were not stored, and no clone one base away is much larger.

Libraries were made using the immunoSEQ multiplex PCR assay. In the authors' own workflow: A statistical classification framework was developed to diagnose cytomegalovirus status using the catalog of TCR beta chain sequences. In TCRdb, the immuneACCESS table is reduced to in-frame sequences with V and J assigned. These tables do not hold every clone; where another copy was compared, an unresolved V gene accounts for under half, and the others remain unexplained. The V and J calls and the clone size are those of that table, but D and trimming were determined from the DNA. The sample yields 200,000 or so clones; around 88% were counted once. Of the sample, roughly 2.8% falls within the top ten clones. Separate from the approximately 700-subject first cohort, the validation cohort of about 130 subjects was the group to which the donors belonged. CDR1 and CDR2, per the germline V gene, are SGDLS and YYNGEE. Its CDR3 holds 14 amino acids, cysteine through phenylalanine. Just the 42-base CDR3 DNA is kept, in frame starting at base 1. Relative to germline, V is 0 bases shorter and J is 4 bases shorter, with 10 bases between their ends.

The chain employs TRBV9 and TRBJ1-2; no D gene call is confident. This receptor was obtained from a woman aged 18-30 years in good health and CMV-seronegative. The sequencing sample was made of PBMCs. The CDR3 is CASSVVPGGYGYTF. Here is the DNA: TGTGCCAGCAGCGTAGTCCCGGGAGGCTATGGCTACACCTTC.